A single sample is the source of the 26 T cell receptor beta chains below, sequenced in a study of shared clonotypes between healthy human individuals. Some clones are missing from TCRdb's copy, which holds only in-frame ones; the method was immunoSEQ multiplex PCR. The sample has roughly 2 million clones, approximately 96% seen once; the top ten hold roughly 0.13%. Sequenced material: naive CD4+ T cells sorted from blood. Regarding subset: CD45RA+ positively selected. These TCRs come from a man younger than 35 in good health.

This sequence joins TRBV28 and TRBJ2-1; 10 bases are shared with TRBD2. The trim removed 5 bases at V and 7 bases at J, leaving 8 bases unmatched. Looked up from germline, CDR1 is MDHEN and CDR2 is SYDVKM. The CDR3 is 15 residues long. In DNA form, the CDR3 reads TGTGCCAGCAGTCTAGCGGGGGCCCGTAAGAATGAGCAGTTCTTC. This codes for CASSLAGARKNEQFF.

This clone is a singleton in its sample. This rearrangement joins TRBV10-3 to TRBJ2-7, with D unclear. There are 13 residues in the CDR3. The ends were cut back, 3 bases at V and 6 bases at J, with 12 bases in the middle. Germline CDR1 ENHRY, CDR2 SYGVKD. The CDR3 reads CAISDVMRTEQYF. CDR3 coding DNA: TGTGCCATCAGTGATGTTATGCGGACCGAGCAGTACTTC.

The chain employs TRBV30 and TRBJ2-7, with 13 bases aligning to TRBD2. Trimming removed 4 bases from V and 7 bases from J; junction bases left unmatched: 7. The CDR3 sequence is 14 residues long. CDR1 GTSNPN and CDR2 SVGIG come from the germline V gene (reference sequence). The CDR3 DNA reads TGTGCCTGGACCACAGGACTAGCGGGAGAGGAGCAGTACTTC. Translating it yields CAWTTGLAGEEQYF. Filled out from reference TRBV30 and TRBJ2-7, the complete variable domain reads SQTIHQWPATLVQPVGSPLSLECTVEGTSNPNLYWYRQAAGRGLQLLFYSVGIGQISSEVPQNLSASRPQDRQFILSSKKLLLSDSGFYLCAWTTGLAGEEQYFGPGTRLTVT.

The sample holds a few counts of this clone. This CDR3 reads CASSLVRGEAFF. In nucleotides, the CDR3 is TGTGCCAGCAGCTTAGTTCGGGGGGAAGCTTTCTTT. The chain carries TRBV7-9 and TRBJ1-1; D might be TRBD1 (5 bases). Germline CDR1 reads SEHNR; CDR2 reads FQNEAQ (reference sequence). This CDR3 comprises 12 residues. The germline V and J ends were trimmed by 1 base and 8 bases, with 8 bases remaining between them.

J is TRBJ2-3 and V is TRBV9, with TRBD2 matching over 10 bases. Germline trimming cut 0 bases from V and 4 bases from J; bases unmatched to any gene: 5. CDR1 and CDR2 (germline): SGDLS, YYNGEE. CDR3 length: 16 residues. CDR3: CASSVEASGRADTQYF. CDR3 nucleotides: TGTGCCAGCAGCGTAGAGGCTAGCGGGAGAGCAGATACGCAGTATTTT.

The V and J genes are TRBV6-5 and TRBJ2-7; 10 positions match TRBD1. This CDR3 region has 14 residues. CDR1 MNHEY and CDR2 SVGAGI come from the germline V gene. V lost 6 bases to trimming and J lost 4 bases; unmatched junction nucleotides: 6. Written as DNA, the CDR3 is TGTGCCAGCAGCTCCGGGACAGGGGAGTACGAGCAGTACTTC. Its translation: CASSSGTGEYEQYF.

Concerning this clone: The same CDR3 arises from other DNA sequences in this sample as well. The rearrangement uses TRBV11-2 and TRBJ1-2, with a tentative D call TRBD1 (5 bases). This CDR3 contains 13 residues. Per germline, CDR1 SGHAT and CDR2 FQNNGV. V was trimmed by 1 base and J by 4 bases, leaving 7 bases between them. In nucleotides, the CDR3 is TGTGCCAGCAGCTTAGCCGGGGGCTATGGCTACACCTTC. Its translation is CASSLAGGYGYTF.

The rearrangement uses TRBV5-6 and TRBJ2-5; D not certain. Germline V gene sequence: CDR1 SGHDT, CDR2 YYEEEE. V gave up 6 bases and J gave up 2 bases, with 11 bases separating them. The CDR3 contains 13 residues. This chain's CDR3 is CASTFDIQETQYF. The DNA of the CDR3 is TGTGCCAGCACCTTCGACATACAAGAGACCCAGTACTTC.

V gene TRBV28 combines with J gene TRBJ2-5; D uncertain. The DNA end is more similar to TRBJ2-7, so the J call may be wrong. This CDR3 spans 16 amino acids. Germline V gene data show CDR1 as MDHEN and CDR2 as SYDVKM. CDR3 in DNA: TGTGCCAGCAGTTTTGTCACGGCCACTCTCTCCTACGAGCAGTACTTC. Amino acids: CASSFVTATLSYEQYF.

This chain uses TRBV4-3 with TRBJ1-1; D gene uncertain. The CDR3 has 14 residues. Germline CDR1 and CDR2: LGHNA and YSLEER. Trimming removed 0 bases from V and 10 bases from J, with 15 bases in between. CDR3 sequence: CASSQDRLPNGAFF. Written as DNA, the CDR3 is TGCGCCAGCAGCCAAGATCGACTGCCCAATGGAGCTTTCTTT.

The CDR3 is CASSKMPGQIYNSPLHF. DNA of the CDR3: TGTGCCAGTAGTAAAATGCCGGGACAGATCTATAATTCACCCCTCCACTTT. This rearrangement joins TRBV19 to TRBJ1-6; the match to TRBD1 covers 7 bases. The CDR3 runs 17 residues. V shed 4 bases, J shed 3 bases, and the junction held 9 bases outside the gene matches. Germline values: CDR1 LNHDA, CDR2 SQIVND (reference sequence).

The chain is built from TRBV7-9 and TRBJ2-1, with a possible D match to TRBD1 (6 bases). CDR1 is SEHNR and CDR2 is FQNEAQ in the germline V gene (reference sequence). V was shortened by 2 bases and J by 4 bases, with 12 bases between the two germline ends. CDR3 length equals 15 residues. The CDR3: CASSLWQGPYNEQFF. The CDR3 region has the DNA TGTGCCAGCAGCTTATGGCAGGGGCCTTACAATGAGCAGTTCTTC.

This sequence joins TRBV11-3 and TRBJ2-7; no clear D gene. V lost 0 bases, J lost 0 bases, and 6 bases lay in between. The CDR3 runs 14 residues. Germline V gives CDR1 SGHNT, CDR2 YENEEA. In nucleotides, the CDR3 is TGTGCCAGCAGCTTAGATCGGGTCTCCTACGAGCAGTACTTC. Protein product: CASSLDRVSYEQYF.

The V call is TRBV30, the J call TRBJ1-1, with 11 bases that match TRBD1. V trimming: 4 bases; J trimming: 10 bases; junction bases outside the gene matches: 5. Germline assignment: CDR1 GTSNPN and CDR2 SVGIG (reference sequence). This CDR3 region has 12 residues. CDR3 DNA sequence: TGTGCCTGGATTTCCGGGACAGGGGGAGCTTTCTTT. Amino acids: CAWISGTGGAFF.

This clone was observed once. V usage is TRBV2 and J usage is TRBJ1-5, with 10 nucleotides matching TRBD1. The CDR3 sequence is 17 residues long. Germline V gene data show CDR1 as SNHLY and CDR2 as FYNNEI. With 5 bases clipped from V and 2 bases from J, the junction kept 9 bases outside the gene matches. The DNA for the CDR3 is TGTGCCAGCAGTCTCCTGGGGACAGGGGTTGGCAATCAGCCCCAGCATTTT. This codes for CASSLLGTGVGNQPQHF.

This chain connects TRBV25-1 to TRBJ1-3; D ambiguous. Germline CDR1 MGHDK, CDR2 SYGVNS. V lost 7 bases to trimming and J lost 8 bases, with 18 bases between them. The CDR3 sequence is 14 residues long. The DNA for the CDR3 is TGTGCCAGCACTAAAGATGGGTTGGGAGACACCATATATTTT. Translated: CASTKDGLGDTIYF.

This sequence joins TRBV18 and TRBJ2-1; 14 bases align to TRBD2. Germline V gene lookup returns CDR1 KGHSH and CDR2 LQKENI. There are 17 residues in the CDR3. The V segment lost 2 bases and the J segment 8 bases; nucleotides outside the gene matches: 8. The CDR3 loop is CASSPWGTSGRNDEQFF. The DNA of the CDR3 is TGTGCCAGCTCACCATGGGGGACTAGCGGGAGAAACGATGAGCAGTTCTTC.

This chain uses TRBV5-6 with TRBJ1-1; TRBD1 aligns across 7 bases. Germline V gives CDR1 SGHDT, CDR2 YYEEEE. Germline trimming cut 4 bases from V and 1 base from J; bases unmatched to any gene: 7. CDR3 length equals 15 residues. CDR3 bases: TGTGCCAGCAGCGCAGGACAGGTGGCGAACACTGAAGCTTTCTTT. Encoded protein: CASSAGQVANTEAFF.

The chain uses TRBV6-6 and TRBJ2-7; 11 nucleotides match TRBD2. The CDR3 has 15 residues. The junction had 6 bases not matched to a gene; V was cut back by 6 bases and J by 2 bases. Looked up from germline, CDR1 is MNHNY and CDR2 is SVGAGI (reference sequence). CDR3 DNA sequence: TGTGCCAGCAGCAGAACTAGCGGGAGTCCCTACGAGCAGTACTTC. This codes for CASSRTSGSPYEQYF.

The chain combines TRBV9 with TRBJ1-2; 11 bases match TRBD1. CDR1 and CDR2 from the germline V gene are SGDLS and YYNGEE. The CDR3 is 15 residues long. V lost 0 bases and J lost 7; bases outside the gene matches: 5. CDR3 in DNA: TGTGCCAGCAGCGTAGGTGGACAGGGGGCGCTTGGCTACACCTTC. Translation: CASSVGGQGALGYTF.

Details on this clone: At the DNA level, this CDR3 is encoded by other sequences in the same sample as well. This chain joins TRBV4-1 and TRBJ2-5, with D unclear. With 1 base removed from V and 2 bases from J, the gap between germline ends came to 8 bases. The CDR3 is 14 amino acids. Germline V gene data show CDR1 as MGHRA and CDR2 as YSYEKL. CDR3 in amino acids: CASSQVQRQETQYF. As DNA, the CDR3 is TGCGCCAGCAGCCAAGTTCAAAGGCAAGAGACCCAGTACTTC.

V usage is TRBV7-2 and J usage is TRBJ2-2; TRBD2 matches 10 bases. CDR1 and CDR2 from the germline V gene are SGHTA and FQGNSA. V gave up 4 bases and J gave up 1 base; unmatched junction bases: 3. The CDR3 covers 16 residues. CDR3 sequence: CASSSLAGGNTGELFF. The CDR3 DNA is TGTGCCAGCAGCTCTTTAGCGGGAGGGAACACCGGGGAGCTGTTTTTT. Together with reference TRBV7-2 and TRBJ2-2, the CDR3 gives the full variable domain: GAGVSQSPSNKVTEKGKDVELRCDPISGHTALYWYRQSLGQGLEFLIYFQGNSAPDKSGLPSDRFSAERTGGSVSTLTIQRTQQEDSAVYLCASSSLAGGNTGELFFGEGSRLTVL.

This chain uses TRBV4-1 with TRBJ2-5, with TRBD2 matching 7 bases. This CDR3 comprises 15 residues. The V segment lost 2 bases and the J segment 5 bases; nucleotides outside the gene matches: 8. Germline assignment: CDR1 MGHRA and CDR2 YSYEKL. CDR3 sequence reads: CASSQPRGDLETQYF. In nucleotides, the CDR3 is TGCGCCAGCAGCCAACCTCGGGGGGATCTCGAGACCCAGTACTTC.

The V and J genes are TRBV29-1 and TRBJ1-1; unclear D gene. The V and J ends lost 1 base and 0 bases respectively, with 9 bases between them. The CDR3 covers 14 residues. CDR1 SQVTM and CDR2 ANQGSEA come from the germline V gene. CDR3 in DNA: TGCAGCGTTGAAGGCAAGTACATGAACACTGAAGCTTTCTTT. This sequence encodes CSVEGKYMNTEAFF.

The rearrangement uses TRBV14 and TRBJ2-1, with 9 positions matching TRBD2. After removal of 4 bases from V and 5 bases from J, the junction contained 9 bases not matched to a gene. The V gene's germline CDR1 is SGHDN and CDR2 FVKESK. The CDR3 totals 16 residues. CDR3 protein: CASSRASGIVHNEQFF. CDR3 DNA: TGTGCCAGCAGCCGCGCTAGCGGGATCGTCCACAATGAGCAGTTCTTC.

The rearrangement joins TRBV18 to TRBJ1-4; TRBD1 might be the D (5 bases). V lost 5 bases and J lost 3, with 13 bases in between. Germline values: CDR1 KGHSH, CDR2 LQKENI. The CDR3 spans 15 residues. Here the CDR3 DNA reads TGTGCCAGCTCAGACGGACAAGCGGCTAATGAAAAACTGTTTTTT. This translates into CASSDGQAANEKLFF. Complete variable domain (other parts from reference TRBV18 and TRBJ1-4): NAGVMQNPRHLVRRRGQEARLRCSPMKGHSHVYWYRQLPEEGLKFMVYLQKENIIDESGMPKERFSAEFPKEGPSILRIQQVVRGDSAAYFCASSDGQAANEKLFFGSGTQLSVL.